A selection of T cell receptor beta chains follows, all from one sample in a study of beta chain features in type 1 diabetes. Sequencing used immunoSEQ multiplex PCR; TCRdb keeps in-frame clones, though not all of them. The table shows about 660,000 clones, with more than 12% occurring only once. Material: naive CD4+ T cells from blood. The source is a man aged 18 to 30 with type 1 diabetes. Each CDR3 is given with its conserved first and last residue. A D gene is named only where the DNA matches it firmly. Clone size appears in some rows only: once, few, many, or a class for an expanded clone.

v_call	j_call	clone_size	d_call	cdr3_nt	cdr3_aa
TRBV7-9	TRBJ1-6	-	-	TGTGCCAGCAGCTTATGGCAGGGTTTGTCACCCCTCCACTTT	CASSLWQGLSPLHF
TRBV7-9	TRBJ2-7	-	TRBD1	TGTGCCAGCAGCTACGGACAGGGAGTCCACGAGCAGTACTTC	CASSYGQGVHEQYF
TRBV5-4	TRBJ2-3	-	-	-	CASSFGAGTGAYF
TRBV18	TRBJ1-2	-	TRBD1	TGTGCCAGCTCACCTCCGGGACAGGACTCGGGCTACACCTTC	CASSPPGQDSGYTF
TRBV11-2	TRBJ2-1	-	-	TGTGCCAGCAGCTTCCGACGGGAAGCTAACAATGAGCAGTTCTTC	CASSFRREANNEQFF
TRBV7-9	TRBJ1-5	-	-	TGTGCCAGCAGCTCCACGGACAGGCCCCAGCATTTT	CASSSTDRPQHF
TRBV27	TRBJ2-5	-	-	TGTGCCAGCAGGAGGGGGGTAACTAAAGAGACCCAGTACTTC	CASRRGVTKETQYF
TRBV6-5	TRBJ2-2	few	-	TGTGCCAGCACACAGGGTTTTCACGGGGAGCTGTTTTTT	CASTQGFHGELFF
TRBV5-1	TRBJ2-2	few	-	TGCGCCAGCAGCTTGTTAATTGGTCGTAGCACCGGGGAGCTGTTTTTT	CASSLLIGRSTGELFF
TRBV7-9	TRBJ1-4	few	TRBD1	TGTGCCAGCAGCCCTAGTCCGGGACAGGGGGATGAAAAACTGTTTTTT	CASSPSPGQGDEKLFF
TRBV6-6	TRBJ1-1	few	TRBD1	TGTGCCAGCAGTTGGAGACAGGGGGCTGGTACTGAAGCTTTCTTT	CASSWRQGAGTEAFF
TRBV7-2	TRBJ2-1	few	-	TGTGCCAGCAGCTTAGCGGCCCAGGGAGGAGAGCAGTTCTTC	CASSLAAQGGEQFF
TRBV10-3	TRBJ1-6	-	-	TGTGCCAGCCGGGGCGGTAATTCACCCCTCCACTTT	CASRGGNSPLHF
TRBV2	TRBJ1-1	-	TRBD1	TGTGCCAGCAATCTGGAGACAGGGGAAGTCGAAGCTTTCTTT	CASNLETGEVEAFF
TRBV29-1	TRBJ2-7	few	-	TGCAGCGTTGGTGGGAACGAGCAGTACTTC	CSVGGNEQYF
TRBV13	TRBJ2-1	few	TRBD2	TGTGCCAGCAGCTTAGGGGGACTAGCGGGATATGAGCAGTTCTTC	CASSLGGLAGYEQFF
TRBV4-3	TRBJ1-4	-	-	TGCGCCAGCAGCCTCCGGACAGTCACTAATGAAAAACTGTTTTTT	CASSLRTVTNEKLFF
TRBV30	TRBJ2-7	few	TRBD2	TGTGCCTGGAGTTGGACTAGCGGGATCGGTTTCTACGAGCAGTACTTC	CAWSWTSGIGFYEQYF
TRBV7-2	TRBJ2-5	-	TRBD2	TGTGCCAGCAGCTTAGCTCCAGCGGGAGGGCAAGAGACCCAGTACTTC	CASSLAPAGGQETQYF
TRBV29-1	TRBJ2-7	-	-	TGCAGCGTCGTGTCTGTTGCCGGGGGCGGCGAGCAGTACTTC	CSVVSVAGGGEQYF
TRBV7-2	TRBJ1-5	-	TRBD1	TGTGCCAGCAGCTTAGAGACAGGGAGGGGTCAGCCCCAGCATTTT	CASSLETGRGQPQHF
TRBV30	TRBJ1-5	-	-	TGTGCCTGGAGTGCAGGACACTTAGGGGGCAATCAGCCCCAGCATTTT	CAWSAGHLGGNQPQHF
TRBV29-1	TRBJ1-2	few	-	TGCAGCGTCGCACCTTCGGGCAGGGGCGGCTACACCTTC	CSVAPSGRGGYTF
TRBV13	TRBJ2-4	few	-	TGTGCCAGCAGCTTCCAGACGAGGGCCCTAAAAAACATTCAGTACTTC	CASSFQTRALKNIQYF
TRBV15	TRBJ2-5	few	-	TGTGCCACCAGCAGAGATAGAGAGACCCAGTACTTC	CATSRDRETQYF
TRBV2	TRBJ1-1	-	TRBD1	TGTGCCAGGGCGGACAGGGCAAATGAAGCTTTCTTT	CARADRANEAFF
TRBV6-1	TRBJ1-1	few	-	TGTGCCAGCAGTGGAGGGGGGGTGTACGCTGAAGCTTTCTTT	CASSGGGVYAEAFF
TRBV5-1	TRBJ2-7	few	TRBD1	TGCGCCAGCAGCTTGGCCCTGACAGGGGCCGAGCAGTACTTC	CASSLALTGAEQYF
TRBV29-1	TRBJ2-2	-	TRBD2	TGCAGCGTTGGGGGTAGCGGGAGGATCGCCGGGGAGCTGTTTTTT	CSVGGSGRIAGELFF
TRBV25-1	TRBJ2-1	-	-	TGTGCCAGCAGTGAAGCGGGACAGACCTACAATGAGCAGTTCTTC	CASSEAGQTYNEQFF
TRBV28	TRBJ1-1	-	TRBD1	TGTGCCAGCAGGGGGACAGGGAGGAACACTGAAGCTTTCTTT	CASRGTGRNTEAFF
TRBV7-2	TRBJ1-1	-	-	TGTGCCAGCAGCCCTAAGACAGGAGGTGAAGCTTTCTTT	CASSPKTGGEAFF
TRBV29-1	TRBJ2-1	-	-	TGCAGCGCTACCAAAGCCCGCAATGAGCAGTTCTTC	CSATKARNEQFF
TRBV27	TRBJ2-7	-	TRBD2	TGTGCCAGCACAAAGGGGGTAGCGGGACGGAGCTCCTACGAGCAGTACTTC	CASTKGVAGRSSYEQYF
TRBV9	TRBJ1-5	-	-	TGTGCCAGCAGCGTAGAAGCAGATCAGCCCCAGCATTTT	CASSVEADQPQHF
TRBV4-3	TRBJ1-6	few	-	TGCGCCAGCAGCCACAAACTGGAATCACCCCTCCACTTT	CASSHKLESPLHF
TRBV10-3	TRBJ1-1	-	TRBD1	TGTGCCATCATGACAGGGGTCAACACTGAAGCTTTCTTT	CAIMTGVNTEAFF
TRBV4-1	TRBJ1-2	-	TRBD1	TGCGCCAGCAGCCAAGTCCCGCTTGACAGGGGGCGCCGGATCTATGGCTACACCTTC	CASSQVPLDRGRRIYGYTF
TRBV30	TRBJ1-5	-	-	TGTGCCTGGAGTGTACTGGGGGGGGATCAGCCCCAGCATTTT	CAWSVLGGDQPQHF
TRBV18	TRBJ2-5	few	-	TGTGCCAGCTCACCTCCGTCCGGGACATACCAAGAGACCCAGTACTTC	CASSPPSGTYQETQYF
TRBV4-2	TRBJ1-1	-	TRBD1	TGTGCCAGCAGCACGGGACAGTACACTGAAGCTTTCTTT	CASSTGQYTEAFF
TRBV4-3	TRBJ1-4	few	TRBD1	TGCGCCAGCAGCTCTAGACAGGGGGCTAATGAAAAACTGTTTTTT	CASSSRQGANEKLFF
TRBV5-1	TRBJ2-5	-	-	TGCGCCAGCAGCTTGCGGTCGGCGGGTAAGGAGACCCAGTACTTC	CASSLRSAGKETQYF
TRBV5-6	TRBJ1-2	-	TRBD1	TGTGCCAGCAGCTCAACAGGGGTACAGGGCTACACCTTC	CASSSTGVQGYTF
TRBV5-1	TRBJ2-1	-	-	TGCGCCAGCAGCCCCTCGCCAGCCCCCTCCTACAATGAGCAGTTCTTC	CASSPSPAPSYNEQFF
TRBV30	TRBJ2-3	few	TRBD2	TGTGCCTGGAGTGGGACTAGCGGGGAAGCAGATACGCAGTATTTT	CAWSGTSGEADTQYF
TRBV20-1	TRBJ2-5	few	-	TGCAGTGCTACAGGGAAAGAGACCCAGTACTTC	CSATGKETQYF
TRBV7-2	TRBJ2-3	few	-	TGTGCCAGCAGCTTAAGTGGGGGCACAGATACGCAGTATTTT	CASSLSGGTDTQYF
TRBV7-2	TRBJ2-5	few	TRBD1	TGTGCCAGCAGCTTCCCCGGGACAGAAGAGACCCAGTACTTC	CASSFPGTEETQYF
TRBV25-1	TRBJ2-6	few	-	TGTGCCAGCAGTGAGGCTGGGGCCAACGTCCTGACTTTC	CASSEAGANVLTF
TRBV7-2	TRBJ1-4	-	-	TGTGCCAGCAGCTTAGGTCCGGCAACTAATGAAAAACTGTTTTTT	CASSLGPATNEKLFF